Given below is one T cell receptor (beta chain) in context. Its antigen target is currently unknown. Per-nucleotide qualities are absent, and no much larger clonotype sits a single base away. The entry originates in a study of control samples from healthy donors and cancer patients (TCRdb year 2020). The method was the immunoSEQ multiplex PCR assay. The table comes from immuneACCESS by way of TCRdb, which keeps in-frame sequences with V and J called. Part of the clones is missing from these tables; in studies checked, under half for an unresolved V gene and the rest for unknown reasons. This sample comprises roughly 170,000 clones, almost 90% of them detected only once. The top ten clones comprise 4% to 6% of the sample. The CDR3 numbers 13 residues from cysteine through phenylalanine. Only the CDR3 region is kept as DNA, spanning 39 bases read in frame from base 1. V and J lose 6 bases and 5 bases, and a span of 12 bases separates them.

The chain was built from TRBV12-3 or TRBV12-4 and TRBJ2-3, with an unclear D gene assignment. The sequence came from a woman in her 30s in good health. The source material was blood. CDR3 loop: CASSRFSVDTQYF. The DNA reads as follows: TGTGCCAGCAGCCGATTCTCCGTAGATACGCAGTATTTT.